This TCR beta chain came from a study of blood T cell repertoires in COVID-19. In the study overall: Acute-phase and convalescent COVID-19 samples originated in the United States, Italy and Spain. PBMCs, B-cell-depleted T cells, or T cells provided the cDNA or gDNA that made up the material.

Per the original data handling: Quantification of nucleated cells was approximated via reference gene primer amplification. The method was immunoSEQ multiplex PCR; TCRdb's version includes in-frame clones alone and lacks a portion of them. The V and J calls and clone size come from that table; D and trimming were worked out from the DNA. The sample includes about 230,000 clones, 83% of them seen just once. This clone was seen more than once but under ten times. The CDR3 extends over 14 amino acids. Germline loops: CDR1 MDHEN, CDR2 SYDVKM. With V trimmed by 3 bases and J by 6 bases, 7 bases remained unmatched.

The clonotype comes from a woman aged 45 to 65 with acute or convalescent COVID-19. The genes are TRBV28 and TRBJ2-7; the match to TRBD1 covers 8 bases. Sequenced sample: peripheral blood. This CDR3 reads CASSFPDRDGEQYF. The DNA of the CDR3 is TGTGCCAGCAGTTTTCCGGACAGGGACGGCGAGCAGTACTTC.